This TCR beta chain was profiled in a study of regulatory T cells in long-lasting Graves disease. This clonotype was seen many times. Its antigen is unknown. Time point described: newly diagnosed GD, antithyroid drugs for less than 3 months. Isolated PBMC RNA provided the starting material for the TCR library. iRepertoire HTBI primers and Arm-PCR of CDR3 regions built TCR beta libraries. Each CDR3 protein gets one entry after TCRdb re-called the multiplex PCR reads with MiXCR. The sample comprises around 470,000 distinct CDR3 sequences, around 15% of which are singletons, and about 15% rests with the top ten. V lost 3 bases and J lost 2; bases outside the gene matches: 6. CDR1 and CDR2 (germline): SEHNR, FQNEAQ (reference sequence). CDR3 length equals 16 residues. Study results and caveats: TCR diversity was lower in persistent Graves' patients than in newly diagnosed ones.

The sample was also reused in another study, on T cells in Graves' hyperthyroidism and ophthalmopathy. From that study: Diagnoses rested on clinical symptoms, serum thyroxine and TRAb, thyroid ultrasound and orbital computed tomography. HTBI primers drove first-round RT-PCR of the TCR CDR3.

Sequenced here: peripheral blood mononuclear cells (PBMCs), sampled at new diagnosis, from a patient treated with antithyroid drugs. V usage is TRBV7-9 and J usage is TRBJ2-7; 11 bases are a match to TRBD2. This receptor was obtained from a woman in her fifties or sixties with Graves disease. CDR3 in amino acids: CASSFSLAGGAYEQYF. CDR3 nucleotides: TGTGCCAGCAGCTTTAGCCTAGCGGGAGGAGCCTACGAGCAGTACTTC.